The clone carrying this T cell receptor beta chain was seen a handful of times. The length of the CDR3 is 18 residues. Looked up from germline, CDR1 is LNHDA and CDR2 is SQIVND (reference sequence). Trimming took 8 bases from V and 1 from J, leaving 24 bases between them. RNA transcripts served as the template for amplifying TCR beta CDR3 regions. TCR CDR3 underwent first-round RT-PCR with the HTBI primer set. TCRdb ran MiXCR on the multiplex PCR reads and lists one entry per CDR3 protein. The table lists roughly 360,000 distinct CDR3 sequences, 13% of them singletons. The data derive from a study of T cells in Graves' hyperthyroidism and ophthalmopathy. More than 9.5 ml fresh peripheral blood yielded the PBMCs.

The sequence came from a man aged 25 to 45 with Graves' hyperthyroidism that later progressed to Graves' ophthalmopathy. Source material: blood. This rearrangement joins TRBV19 to TRBJ1-5; unclear D gene. The CDR3 nucleotides are TGTGCCAGTCTACCCTCATGGTTACAAACTCAGAGCAATCAGCCCCAGCATTTT. Amino acids: CASLPSWLQTQSNQPQHF.